The 26 T cell receptor beta chains reported below all come from one sample, sequenced in a study of blood T cells in healthy people across ages. The authors ran a second PCR of 7 to 11 cycles using a sample-barcoded 5' primer and a J-beta primer mix. From the 5' RACE reads, TCRdb called clonotypes with MiXCR, one entry per CDR3 protein. The sample carries about 1.4 million distinct CDR3 sequences, approximately 60% recorded once. Sequences were obtained from blood. Receptor source: a young man in good health.

The CDR3 is CASSQDPRGTYIEQYF. DNA for the CDR3: TGTGCCAGCAGCCAAGATCCCAGGGGGACCTATATCGAGCAGTACTTC. The chain recombines TRBV4-2 with TRBJ2-7; 7 bases are shared with TRBD1. This CDR3 has 16 amino acids. V was pared by 0 bases and J by 6 bases, with 11 bases of the junction left unmatched. Germline CDR1 and CDR2: LGHNA and YNFKEQ.

V is TRBV9 and J is TRBJ2-1, with 7 bases aligning to TRBD1. V was pared by 3 bases and J by 9 bases, with 6 bases of the junction left unmatched. The CDR3 length is 13 residues. The germline V gene encodes CDR1 SGDLS and CDR2 YYNGEE. In DNA, the CDR3 is TGTGCCAGCAGCGCCGAACAGGGGACTGAGCAGTTCTTC. This translates into CASSAEQGTEQFF.

The genes are TRBV12-3 or TRBV12-4 and TRBJ1-6; D is ambiguous. The V end was cut by 1 base, the J end by 9 bases, with 16 bases between. This CDR3 region has 16 residues. The CDR3 here is CASSLVVGEGTSPLHF. The CDR3 bases are TGTGCCAGCAGTTTAGTCGTGGGCGAGGGAACTTCACCCCTCCACTTT.

This clonotype was counted only a few times. V is TRBV7-9 and J is TRBJ2-3; D may correspond to TRBD1 or TRBD2 (5 bases each). This CDR3 is 15 amino acids long. Germline-derived CDR1 and CDR2 are SEHNR and FQNEAQ (reference sequence). The V end was cut by 3 bases, the J end by 3 bases, with 13 bases between. The DNA for the CDR3 is TGTGCCAGCAGCTTCCGGGACCGACGTACAGATACGCAGTATTTT. It is translated as CASSFRDRRTDTQYF.

The rearrangement joins TRBV10-2 to TRBJ1-5, with 11 bases fitting TRBD1. The CDR3 length is 16 residues. The V gene's germline CDR1 is WSHSY and CDR2 SAAADI. The J segment lost 0 bases and the V segment lost 6 bases, leaving 4 bases of the junction unmatched. The CDR3 region is CASRGDRGVSNQPQHF. The CDR3 DNA follows: TGCGCCAGCAGGGGGGACAGGGGGGTTAGCAATCAGCCCCAGCATTTT.

This rearrangement joins TRBV5-1 to TRBJ2-1; 13 bases agree with TRBD2. V was clipped by 4 bases and J by 7 bases; unmatched bases: 8. Germline V gives CDR1 SGHRS, CDR2 YFSETQ. This CDR3 is 16 amino acids long. DNA for the CDR3: TGCGCCAGCAGCCAATCCCTGGGACTAGCGGGGAATGAGCAGTTCTTC. Translating gives CASSQSLGLAGNEQFF.

The sample holds many counts of this clonotype. V is TRBV20-1 and J is TRBJ2-6; no reliable D call. Germline CDR1 reads DFQATT; CDR2 reads SNEGSKA (reference sequence). CDR3 size: 12 residues. CDR3 region: CSAFSGANVLTF. CDR3 DNA sequence: TGCAGCGCCTTCTCTGGGGCCAACGTCCTGACTTTC.

The chain carries TRBV4-1 and TRBJ2-7; 8 nucleotides match TRBD1. This CDR3 is 17 amino acids long. Trimming removed 4 bases from V and 0 bases from J; junction bases left unmatched: 11. Germline values: CDR1 MGHRA, CDR2 YSYEKL. The CDR3 nucleotides are TGCGCCAGCAGCCCCCTGGACGGGACAGGCAGCTCCTACGAGCAGTACTTC. Protein: CASSPLDGTGSSYEQYF.

This chain joins TRBV20-1 and TRBJ1-6, with TRBD1 as a possible D gene (6 bases). Per the germline V gene, CDR1 is DFQATT and CDR2 is SNEGSKA (reference sequence). Trimming removed 3 bases at V and 0 bases at J, with 15 bases between. There are 17 residues in the CDR3. The CDR3 is CSARGGELLSYNSPLHF. DNA for the CDR3: TGCAGTGCTAGGGGGGGCGAACTCCTCTCCTATAATTCACCCCTCCACTTT.

This clonotype has more than one count but fewer than ten. The V call is TRBV9, the J call TRBJ2-7; 8 nucleotides align to TRBD1. Trimming took 1 base from V and 3 from J; bases not matched to a gene: 6. There are 15 residues in the CDR3. The germline gives CDR1 SGDLS, CDR2 YYNGEE. This CDR3 reads CASSVSPGQGYEQYF. CDR3 nucleotides: TGTGCCAGCAGCGTATCCCCCGGACAGGGCTACGAGCAGTACTTC.

The chain links TRBV29-1 to TRBJ2-1; a weak D match, TRBD1 (6 bases). In germline, CDR1 is SQVTM, CDR2 ANQGSEA. The CDR3 sequence is 12 residues long. Trimming left V 4 bases short and J 13 bases short, with 17 bases between. Here the CDR3 reads CSVVEGQGTQFF. CDR3 in DNA: TGCAGCGTTGTCGAGGGGCAGGGGACCCAGTTCTTC.

The rearrangement links TRBV3-1 to TRBJ1-2; D gene ambiguous. The CDR3 is 12 amino acids. The V gene's germline CDR1 is LGHDT and CDR2 YNNKEL (reference sequence). Trimming left V 0 bases short and J 8 bases short, with 7 bases between. The CDR3 spells CASSQEASGYTF. As DNA, the CDR3 is TGTGCCAGCAGCCAAGAGGCATCCGGCTACACCTTC.

This clonotype was found a few times. This chain uses TRBV6-1 with TRBJ1-5, with D unclear. CDR3 size: 15 residues. Germline assignment: CDR1 MNHNS and CDR2 SASEGT. V was pared by 1 base and J by 1 base, with 8 bases between. The CDR3 loop is CASSEVGGSNQPQHF. For the CDR3, the DNA is TGTGCCAGCAGTGAAGTGGGCGGGAGCAATCAGCCCCAGCATTTT.

This clonotype has just one count. The chain carries TRBV14 and TRBJ2-1; D is perhaps TRBD1 (6 bases). The CDR3 loop spans 16 amino acids. Per germline, CDR1 SGHDN and CDR2 FVKESK. V gave up 5 bases and J gave up 6 bases, with 20 bases separating them. The CDR3 region is CASSSKRGYGFNEQFF. DNA for the CDR3: TGTGCCAGCAGCTCTAAGAGGGGGTATGGTTTCAATGAGCAGTTCTTC.

Concerning this clonotype: One end of the junction fails to match germline, which may point to a read error. The J gene is TRBJ2-3, the V gene TRBV4-3; no clear D gene. The CDR3 totals 14 residues. CDR1 and CDR2 (germline): LGHNA, YSLEER. CDR3 sequence reads: CASSQEGGPDTQYF. The CDR3 DNA reads as TGTGCCAGCAGCCAGGAAGGTGGGCCAGATACGCAGTATTTT.

The V gene is TRBV20-1, the J gene TRBJ2-7; D is perhaps TRBD2 (6 bases). The CDR3 extends over 14 amino acids. Germline CDR1 DFQATT, CDR2 SNEGSKA (reference sequence). V lost 7 bases to trimming and J lost 0 bases, with 16 bases between them. This CDR3 reads CSVLGTVSSYEQYF. The CDR3, as DNA: TGCAGTGTCTTAGGGACTGTTAGCTCCTACGAGCAGTACTTC.

This rearrangement joins TRBV15 to TRBJ1-1; 9 positions match TRBD1. The germline V gene encodes CDR1 LNHNV and CDR2 YYDKDF (reference sequence). The CDR3 is made up of 15 amino acids. Unmatched junction bases numbered 4, after V lost 4 bases and J lost 1 base. The CDR3 nucleotides are TGTGCCACCAGCACCGCGACAGGGGGGAACACTGAAGCTTTCTTT. Translated: CATSTATGGNTEAFF.

The V call is TRBV20-1, the J call TRBJ1-1; D call uncertain. CDR1 DFQATT and CDR2 SNEGSKA come from the germline V gene (reference sequence). V was clipped by 4 bases and J by 2 bases, with 11 bases between them. CDR3 length: 13 residues. CDR3 bases: TGCAGTGCTATCAACGAGGTAAACACTGAAGCTTTCTTT. Translating gives CSAINEVNTEAFF.

The table lists this clonotype with a few counts. The chain is built from TRBV4-1 and TRBJ1-1; D unclear. Deletions cut 0 bases from V and 4 bases from J, with 15 bases between. The CDR3 covers 16 residues. Germline loops: CDR1 MGHRA, CDR2 YSYEKL. DNA of the CDR3: TGCGCCAGCAGCCAAGATGTAGGGATTGCGGGCACTGAAGCTTTCTTT. This encodes CASSQDVGIAGTEAFF.

This chain connects TRBV20-1 to TRBJ2-7; TRBD2 agrees at 8 bases. The germline V gene encodes CDR1 DFQATT and CDR2 SNEGSKA (reference sequence). V shed 6 bases, J shed 1 base, and the junction held 8 bases outside the gene matches. This CDR3 region has 14 residues. The CDR3 protein is CSASPGLESYEQYF. The DNA of the CDR3 is TGCAGTGCCAGTCCGGGACTAGAATCCTACGAGCAGTACTTC.

This clonotype appeared many times. V and J are TRBV9 and TRBJ1-5, with no clear D. The CDR3 is made up of 16 amino acids. Germline V lookup: CDR1 SGDLS, CDR2 YYNGEE. Trimming took 3 bases from V and 6 from J, leaving 19 bases between them. The CDR3 is CASSAPRIGIGQPQHF. Here the CDR3 DNA reads TGTGCCAGCAGCGCCCCCAGGATCGGAATTGGTCAGCCCCAGCATTTT.

The V and J genes are TRBV4-3 and TRBJ2-1; 9 positions agree with TRBD2. CDR1 and CDR2 (germline): LGHNA, YSLEER. The V and J ends lost 0 bases and 7 bases, in that order; junction bases with no gene match: 7. This CDR3 comprises 16 residues. Written as DNA, the CDR3 is TGCGCCAGCAGCCAAGATTTCCTAGCGGGGAGGAATGAGCAGTTCTTC. Protein: CASSQDFLAGRNEQFF.

This clonotype is a singleton in its sample. V usage is TRBV6-5 and J usage is TRBJ1-2; D gene uncertain. V was pared by 8 bases and J by 10 bases, with 17 bases between. The CDR3 covers 12 residues. Germline CDR1 and CDR2: MNHEY and SVGAGI. For the CDR3, the DNA is TGTGCCAGCCGCGTCGGTGGGGAGGACTACACCTTC. Amino acid sequence: CASRVGGEDYTF.

The CDR3 is CASSRRSIPAWDNEQFF. CDR3 DNA sequence: TGCGCCAGCAGTCGCCGGTCTATCCCGGCATGGGACAATGAGCAGTTCTTC. V usage is TRBV5-1 and J usage is TRBJ2-1; D unclear. The V gene lost 5 bases and the J gene lost 5 bases, with 23 bases spanning the gap. CDR1 and CDR2 from the germline V gene are SGHRS and YFSETQ. The CDR3 is 17 residues long.

This sequence joins TRBV12-3 or TRBV12-4 and TRBJ1-2; TRBD1 might be the D (5 bases). The V and J ends lost 3 bases and 4 bases respectively, with 15 bases between them. The CDR3 has 15 residues. The DNA for the CDR3 is TGTGCCAGCAGTTTTGCTCCGGGACCGGCCTATGGCTACACCTTC. It encodes CASSFAPGPAYGYTF.

This chain uses TRBV12-3 or TRBV12-4 with TRBJ2-7; D might be TRBD2 (5 bases). CDR3 length: 14 residues. The V gene lost 6 bases and the J gene lost 5 bases, with 17 bases spanning the gap. The DNA of the CDR3 is TGTGCCAGCAGGCCGGAATGGGAGCGACACGAGCAGTACTTC. Encoded protein: CASRPEWERHEQYF.